These 20 T cell receptor beta chains came from one sample sequenced in a study of CD8+ T cells in alopecia areata. Sequencing templates came from extracted RNA that was reverse transcribed into cDNA. The protocol was immunoSEQ multiplex PCR, while the TCRdb copy is restricted to in-frame clones and leaves out a portion. The sample gives about 110,000 clones, under 60% of which show up once; 23% is in the top ten. The sequencing input was NKG2D-low CD8+ T cells sorted from blood. All receptors come from a human donor with alopecia areata.

This clone was seen a handful of times. The V gene is TRBV5-4, the J gene TRBJ2-5, with D hard to call. The CDR3 totals 14 residues. The germline V gene has CDR1 SGHNT and CDR2 YYREEE (reference sequence). V lost 4 bases to trimming and J lost 2 bases, with 12 bases between them. CDR3 sequence: CASSAAPEQETQYF. Here the CDR3 DNA reads TGTGCCAGCAGCGCGGCACCTGAACAAGAGACCCAGTACTTC.

Points on this clone: A single base separates this from a much larger clone, so it may be a read error. CDR3 nucleotides: TGTGCCAGCAGCTTGGGGACAGGGGGCTACGAGCAGTACTTC. The encoded protein is CASSLGTGGYEQYF. The genes are TRBV5-6 and TRBJ2-7; 10 positions match TRBD1. V gave up 0 bases and J gave up 3 bases; unmatched junction bases: 0. CDR1 is SGHDT and CDR2 is YYEEEE in the germline V gene. This CDR3 contains 14 residues. Together with reference TRBV5-6 and TRBJ2-7, the CDR3 gives the full variable domain: DAGVTQSPTHLIKTRGQQVTLRCSPKSGHDTVSWYQQALGQGPQFIFQYYEEEERQRGNFPDRFSGHQFPNYSSELNVNALLLGDSALYLCASSLGTGGYEQYFGPGTRLTVT.

CDR3 coding DNA: TGTGCCAGCAGCTACTGGACTAGCGGGAGTTACGAGCAGTACTTC. Translating gives CASSYWTSGSYEQYF. The chain joins TRBV7-8 to TRBJ2-7, with 13 positions matching TRBD2. The J segment lost 4 bases and the V segment lost 4 bases, leaving 4 bases of the junction unmatched. Germline V CDR1 and CDR2: SGHVS, FQNEAQ. The CDR3 has 15 amino acids. Together with reference TRBV7-8 and TRBJ2-7, the CDR3 gives the full variable domain: GAGVSQSPRYKVAKRGQDVALRCDPISGHVSLFWYQQALGQGPEFLTYFQNEAQLDKSGLPSDRFFAERPEGSVSTLKIQRTQQEDSAVYLCASSYWTSGSYEQYFGPGTRLTVT.

J is TRBJ2-5 and V is TRBV29-1, with TRBD1 matching 11 bases. The length of the CDR3 is 15 residues. Germline V lookup: CDR1 SQVTM, CDR2 ANQGSEA. V trimming: 4 bases; J trimming: 5 bases; junction bases outside the gene matches: 9. Written as DNA, the CDR3 is TGCAGCGTTGGTAGGACAGGGGGCCTGTGGGAGACCCAGTACTTC. Residues: CSVGRTGGLWETQYF.

This clone was detected a few times. The chain links TRBV9 to TRBJ1-2; D not certain. The CDR3 length is 10 residues. Trimming removed 4 bases from V and 5 bases from J, with 3 bases in between. Germline CDR1 is SGDLS and CDR2 is YYNGEE. CDR3 sequence (DNA): TGTGCCAGCAGCTCATATGGCTACACCTTC. Encoded protein: CASSSYGYTF.

For this clone: The same CDR3 arises from other DNA sequences in this sample as well. V is TRBV9 and J is TRBJ2-3; no firm D call. Germline-derived CDR1 and CDR2 are SGDLS and YYNGEE. V was clipped by 0 bases and J by 2 bases, with 4 bases between them. This CDR3 has 13 amino acids. CDR3 region: CASSVVSTDTQYF. CDR3 DNA: TGTGCCAGCAGCGTAGTCTCCACAGATACGCAGTATTTT. Full variable domain (rest looked up from reference TRBV9 and TRBJ2-3): DSGVTQTPKHLITATGQRVTLRCSPRSGDLSVYWYQQSLDQGLQFLIQYYNGEERAKGNILERFSAQQFPDLHSELNLSSLELGDSALYFCASSVVSTDTQYFGPGTRLTVL.

Here the CDR3 DNA reads TGTGCCTGGAGTTCCGGGACTACCTACAATGAGCAGTTCTTC. Its protein is CAWSSGTTYNEQFF. The chain is built from TRBV30 and TRBJ2-1; TRBD2 aligns across 7 bases. CDR3 size: 14 residues. From germline, CDR1 is GTSNPN and CDR2 SVGIG (reference sequence). The trim removed 2 bases at V and 2 bases at J, leaving 3 bases unmatched.

The chain employs TRBV15 and TRBJ2-3; no firm D call. Germline V gene lookup returns CDR1 LNHNV and CDR2 YYDKDF (reference sequence). The CDR3 spans 15 residues. Trimming took off 9 bases at V and 2 bases at J, with 18 bases between the two ends. Here the CDR3 reads CATGSAPTITDTQYF. CDR3 nucleotides: TGTGCCACGGGGTCGGCCCCAACCATCACAGATACGCAGTATTTT.

The chain is built from TRBV30 and TRBJ2-7; 8 bases fit TRBD1. This CDR3 has 12 residues. The germline V gene encodes CDR1 GTSNPN and CDR2 SVGIG (reference sequence). Trimming took 3 bases from V and 9 from J; bases not matched to a gene: 7. The CDR3 loop reads CAWRETGVGQYF. In DNA form, the CDR3 reads TGTGCCTGGAGGGAGACAGGGGTTGGGCAGTACTTC.

This clone was seen only a few times. CDR3 bases: TGCAGTGCTCATTCCGGGGAGCTGTTTTTT. Its translation: CSAHSGELFF. V and J are TRBV20-1 and TRBJ2-2; D gene unclear. This CDR3 region has 10 residues. The germline V gene has CDR1 DFQATT and CDR2 SNEGSKA (reference sequence). Trimming left V 5 bases short and J 6 bases short, with 4 bases between.

This chain connects TRBV7-9 to TRBJ2-6, with 8 bases aligning to TRBD2. The CDR3 is 18 amino acids. Germline CDR1 is SEHNR and CDR2 is FQNEAQ (reference sequence). Trimming took 5 bases from V and 0 from J; bases not matched to a gene: 9. The CDR3 DNA follows: TGTGCCAGCAGCCCCCCCAGCAGCGGGAGCTCTGGGGCCAACGTCCTGACTTTC. Translation gives CASSPPSSGSSGANVLTF.

The CDR3 sequence: CASSDGPFATGELFF. The CDR3 region has the DNA TGTGCCAGTAGTGACGGACCCTTCGCTACCGGGGAGCTGTTTTTT. The rearrangement links TRBV19 to TRBJ2-2, with D hard to call. Germline V CDR1 and CDR2: LNHDA, SQIVND (reference sequence). There are 15 residues in the CDR3. V was cut by 5 bases and J by 5 bases, with 15 bases left in between.

This clone was seen a few times. The chain recombines TRBV5-1 with TRBJ2-7; D ambiguous. V lost 2 bases and J lost 0, with 9 bases in between. CDR3 length: 14 residues. The germline V gene encodes CDR1 SGHRS and CDR2 YFSETQ. For the CDR3, the DNA is TGCGCCAGCAGCTTTCTTGGGAACTCCTACGAGCAGTACTTC. It codes for CASSFLGNSYEQYF.

The V and J genes are TRBV6-1 and TRBJ2-7; D tentatively fits TRBD1 or TRBD2 (5 bases each). V dropped 2 bases and J dropped 3 bases, with 23 bases sitting between them. The length of the CDR3 is 18 residues. The V gene's germline CDR1 is MNHNS and CDR2 SASEGT. Here the CDR3 DNA reads TGTGCCAGCAGTGAAAATCTCTCGGACGGGGCCCTACGCTACGAGCAGTACTTC. It encodes CASSENLSDGALRYEQYF.

The rearrangement uses TRBV2 and TRBJ2-1, with 12 bases identical to TRBD2. Trimming at V came to 4 bases and at J to 7 bases, leaving 11 bases not matched to a gene. The CDR3 sequence is 17 residues long. Germline CDR1 and CDR2: SNHLY and FYNNEI. CDR3 sequence: CASSVASGRATGNEQFF. In nucleotides, the CDR3 is TGTGCCAGCAGTGTAGCTAGCGGGAGGGCCACTGGGAATGAGCAGTTCTTC.

This clone was detected a few times. The V gene is TRBV7-9, the J gene TRBJ2-1; no clear D gene. Germline CDR1 and CDR2: SEHNR and FQNEAQ (reference sequence). CDR3 length: 12 amino acids. V was trimmed by 5 bases and J by 10 bases, leaving 12 bases between them. The DNA for the CDR3 is TGTGCCAGCAGCCCCTCAGTTTACGAGCAGTTCTTC. Its protein product is CASSPSVYEQFF.

The table lists this clone with a few counts. V gene TRBV2 combines with J gene TRBJ1-2; D not resolved. Deletions cut 7 bases from V and 0 bases from J, with 9 bases between. Germline V CDR1 and CDR2: SNHLY, FYNNEI. This CDR3 has 13 amino acids. The CDR3 bases are TGTGCCAGCAACCCACGATCTAACTATGGCTACACCTTC. It is translated as CASNPRSNYGYTF.

This chain joins TRBV5-1 and TRBJ2-3; the D gene is possibly TRBD1 (5 bases). Trimming shortened V by 0 bases and J by 4 bases, and 6 bases separated the two germline ends. Per germline, CDR1 SGHRS and CDR2 YFSETQ. The CDR3 covers 13 residues. Here the CDR3 reads CASSLAGSDTQYF. The CDR3 bases are TGCGCCAGCAGCTTGGCAGGGTCAGATACGCAGTATTTT.

V and J are TRBV9 and TRBJ2-3, with D unresolved. Germline values: CDR1 SGDLS, CDR2 YYNGEE. This CDR3 has 15 amino acids. The ends were cut back, 3 bases at V and 6 bases at J, with 17 bases in the middle. CDR3 in DNA: TGTGCCAGCAGCGGATCCCACCTCGAAGTTGATACGCAGTATTTT. Residues: CASSGSHLEVDTQYF.

This sequence joins TRBV29-1 and TRBJ2-5, with D unclear. V was shortened by 4 bases and J by 2 bases, with 14 bases between the two germline ends. The CDR3 sequence is 14 residues long. Per the germline V gene, CDR1 is SQVTM and CDR2 is ANQGSEA. The CDR3 here is CSVVVDSRQETQYF. The CDR3 nucleotides are TGCAGCGTTGTGGTAGACTCCCGTCAAGAGACCCAGTACTTC.